The rows below give T cell receptor beta chains drawn from one sample of a study of identical twins. MiXCR was run by TCRdb on the 5' RACE reads, yielding one entry per CDR3 protein. The sample shows some 560,000 distinct CDR3 sequences, just under 10% of them seen only once. These data are also associated with another study on yellow fever vaccine responses in identical twins.

The sample was PBMCs. These TCRs come from a woman aged 18-29 years in good health. The CDR3 runs from the conserved cysteine through the conserved F or W. D genes are given only for firm matches. Only some rows state a clone size, as once, few, many or a class for expanded clones.

v_call	j_call	d_call	clone_size	cdr3_aa	cdr3_nt
TRBV7-4	TRBJ1-6	.	few	CASSLGEQNSPLHF	TGTGCCAGCAGCTTAGGAGAACAGAATTCACCCCTCCACTTT
TRBV7-2	TRBJ2-5	.	.	CASRPTVGVEETQYF	TGTGCCAGCAGGCCAACGGTGGGAGTGGAAGAGACCCAGTACTTC
TRBV10-3	TRBJ2-3	TRBD1	.	CATLAPDRGEDTQYF	TGTGCCACCCTCGCCCCGGACAGGGGGGAAGATACGCAGTATTTT
TRBV6-5	TRBJ2-3	.	many	CASSYQGSRDTQYF	TGTGCCAGCAGTTACCAGGGATCTCGGGATACGCAGTATTTT
TRBV6-5	TRBJ2-7	.	.	CASSDTMDEQYF	TGTGCCAGCAGTGATACGATGGACGAGCAGTACTTC
TRBV20-1	TRBJ2-7	.	few	CSARDLPGGVSFSYEQYF	TGCAGTGCTAGAGATCTCCCGGGCGGAGTCAGCTTCTCCTACGAGCAGTACTTC
TRBV6-1	TRBJ2-7	TRBD1	few	CASRLTGETYEQYF	TGTGCCAGCAGGTTGACAGGGGAAACCTACGAGCAGTACTTC
TRBV24-1	TRBJ2-2	.	.	CATSTEVTGELFF	TGTGCCACCAGCACAGAAGTCACCGGGGAGCTGTTTTTT
TRBV29-1	TRBJ1-1	.	many	CSEQGQTEAFF	TGCAGCGAACAGGGTCAAACTGAAGCTTTCTTT
TRBV7-6	TRBJ2-5	.	many	CASSLGLQETQYF	TGCGCCAGCAGCTTGGGACTCCAAGAGACCCAGTACTTC
TRBV12-3/TRBV12-4	TRBJ1-5	.	few	CASSFGKGDNQPQHF	TGTGCCAGCAGTTTCGGTAAGGGGGACAATCAGCCCCAGCATTTT
TRBV10-3	TRBJ2-3	.	many	CAINEASTDTQYF	TGTGCCATCAACGAGGCTAGCACAGATACGCAGTATTTT
TRBV7-8	TRBJ2-7	TRBD2	many	CASSFSMLAGPGGESYEQYF	TGTGCCAGCAGCTTTAGTATGCTAGCGGGGCCTGGGGGGGAATCCTACGAGCAGTACTTC
TRBV15	TRBJ1-4	TRBD1	.	CATRVENRGSEKLFF	TGTGCCACCAGAGTAGAGAACAGGGGGTCTGAAAAACTGTTTTTT
TRBV4-1	TRBJ2-7	TRBD1	.	CASSQEGTAGREQYF	TGCGCCAGCAGCCAAGAGGGGACAGCTGGGCGGGAGCAGTACTTC
TRBV7-3	TRBJ2-7	.	few	CASSWIYEQYF	TGTGCCAGCAGCTGGATCTACGAGCAGTACTTC
TRBV7-2	TRBJ2-1	.	many	CASSPAPGWNEQFF	TGTGCCAGCAGCCCCGCACCGGGATGGAATGAGCAGTTCTTC
TRBV6-5	TRBJ2-7	.	few	CASSRGGLEQYF	TGTGCCAGCAGCAGGGGGGGACTCGAGCAGTACTTC
TRBV3-1	TRBJ2-1	.	.	CASSLPGNSRNEQFF	TGTGCCAGCAGCCTGCCGGGAAACTCGAGGAATGAGCAGTTCTTC
TRBV13	TRBJ2-5	.	many	CASSLRPGQETQYF	TGTGCCAGCAGCTTAAGGCCAGGCCAAGAGACCCAGTACTTC
TRBV5-1	TRBJ1-2	.	.	CASSPNSWTDGYTF	TGCGCCAGCAGCCCAAACAGTTGGACGGATGGCTACACCTTC
TRBV5-1	TRBJ2-1	.	.	CASSLGSSVGYNEQFF	TGCGCCAGCAGCTTGGGGAGTAGCGTCGGCTACAATGAGCAGTTCTTC
TRBV6-1	TRBJ2-7	.	.	CASRQGHSYEQYF	TGTGCCAGTCGGCAGGGGCATTCGTACGAGCAGTACTTC
TRBV6-6	TRBJ1-1	.	few	CASRQGDTEAFF	TGTGCCAGCAGGCAAGGGGACACTGAAGCTTTCTTT
TRBV5-1	TRBJ1-1	.	many	CASSSSGEGEAFF	TGCGCCAGCAGCTCCTCAGGGGAGGGTGAAGCTTTCTTT
TRBV29-1	TRBJ1-4	.	many	CSVGYLNEKLFF	TGCAGCGTCGGTTATCTTAATGAAAAACTGTTTTTT
TRBV29-1	TRBJ2-1	.	many	CSVLTGTPQFF	TGCAGCGTCCTCACTGGGACTCCGCAGTTCTTC
TRBV29-1	TRBJ2-2	.	many	CSVESASQNTGELFF	TGCAGCGTTGAAAGCGCGTCCCAGAACACCGGGGAGCTGTTTTTT
TRBV14	TRBJ1-6	.	.	CASSPGTLVTLHF	TGTGCCAGCAGCCCGGGGACACTAGTCACCCTCCACTTT
TRBV28	TRBJ2-5	.	.	CASSFEQNQETQYF	TGTGCCAGCAGTTTTGAACAGAACCAAGAGACCCAGTACTTC
TRBV24-1	TRBJ2-3	.	few	CATSDPPTDTQYF	TGTGCCACCAGCGATCCCCCCACAGATACGCAGTATTTT